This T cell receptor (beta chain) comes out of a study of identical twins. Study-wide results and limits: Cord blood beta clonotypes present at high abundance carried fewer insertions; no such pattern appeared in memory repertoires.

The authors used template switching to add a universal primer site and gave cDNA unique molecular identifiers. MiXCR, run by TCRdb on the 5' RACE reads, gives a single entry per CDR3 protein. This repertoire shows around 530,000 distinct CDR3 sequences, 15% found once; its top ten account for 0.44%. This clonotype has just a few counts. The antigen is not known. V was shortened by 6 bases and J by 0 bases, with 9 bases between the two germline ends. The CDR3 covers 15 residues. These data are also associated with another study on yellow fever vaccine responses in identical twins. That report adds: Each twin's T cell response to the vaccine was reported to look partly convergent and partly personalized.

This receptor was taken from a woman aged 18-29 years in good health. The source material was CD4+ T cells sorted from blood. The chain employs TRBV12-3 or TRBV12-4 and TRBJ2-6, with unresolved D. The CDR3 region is CASSRDTSGANVLTF. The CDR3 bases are TGTGCCAGCAGCCGCGACACCTCTGGGGCCAACGTCCTGACTTTC.